Below, one TCR beta chain is given with its context. Its specificity is unknown. The CDR3 spans 14 residues. Germline V gives CDR1 SGHAT, CDR2 FQNNGV. Researchers built TCR beta cDNA using 5'RACE template switching with UMIs. From its re-call of the 5' RACE reads, TCRdb lists each CDR3 protein once, without DNA. The sample table includes 500,000 to 700,000 distinct CDR3 sequences. This entry is derived from a study of T cells expressing NK-cell markers. Across the study: Most of the eight sequenced donors were HCMV-seropositive; one was seronegative. Study outcomes and limitations: It was still unclear whether expanded NKG2C+ T cell clones were HCMV specific. Topping the CD3+CD56-NKG2C+ fraction as well were these clonotypes, in a few donors.

This chain connects TRBV11-2 to TRBJ1-4; TCRdb selects TRBD1, and the lack of DNA leaves this call unchecked. This receptor was obtained from a man aged 18 to 30 in good health. Sequencing was carried out using blood T cells: a sorted CD56 or NKG2C T cell subset, CD4+ or CD8+ T cells, or bulk PBMC T cells (not recorded which). The CDR3 loop reads CASRWLGEGEKLFF.